These 5 T cell receptor beta chains were all obtained from the same sample, sequenced in a study of blood T cell repertoires in COVID-19. TCRdb's copy holds only in-frame clones and misses some; the assay was immunoSEQ multiplex PCR. The sample contains around 200,000 clones, roughly 87% of which appear only once. Source material: peripheral blood. The source of these receptors is a man aged 35-49 years with active or convalescent COVID-19.

The genes are TRBV12-3 or TRBV12-4 and TRBJ1-5; D might be TRBD1 (5 bases). The CDR3 covers 13 residues. Trimming took 4 bases from V and 5 from J, leaving 9 bases between them. CDR3 residues: CASSSDRYQPQHF. The CDR3 bases are TGTGCCAGCAGTTCAGACAGATATCAGCCCCAGCATTTT.

The table lists this clone with a few counts. The rearrangement joins TRBV6-1 to TRBJ1-1; D gene ambiguous. CDR3 size: 14 residues. Germline CDR1 is MNHNS and CDR2 is SASEGT. Trimming removed 3 bases from V and 0 bases from J, with 8 bases in between. CDR3 coding DNA: TGTGCCAGCAGTGATGTTCACTTGAACACTGAAGCTTTCTTT. Residues: CASSDVHLNTEAFF.

The CDR3 nucleotides read TGTGCCAGCGAGCCGGGGGGGCAGTACCACGAGCAGTACTTC. Its protein product is CASEPGGQYHEQYF. The V gene is TRBV5-6, the J gene TRBJ2-7, with 8 bases identical to TRBD2. This CDR3 is 14 amino acids long. V lost 7 bases, J lost 5 bases, and 11 bases stayed unmatched. Germline lookup yields CDR1 SGHDT and CDR2 YYEEEE.

V usage is TRBV9 and J usage is TRBJ1-6; D unclear. CDR3 length: 13 amino acids. In germline, CDR1 is SGDLS, CDR2 YYNGEE. V lost 2 bases, J lost 6 bases, and 6 bases lay in between. CDR3 nucleotide sequence: TGTGCCAGCAGCGTGGCCGTTAATTCACCCCTCCACTTT. It is translated as CASSVAVNSPLHF.

This clone was observed a single time. The chain combines TRBV9 with TRBJ1-4; D remains ambiguous. There are 15 residues in the CDR3. The V end was cut by 0 bases, the J end by 4 bases, with 10 bases between. Germline-derived CDR1 and CDR2 are SGDLS and YYNGEE. CDR3 sequence (DNA): TGTGCCAGCAGCGTAGACTACGGTCTTAATGAAAAACTGTTTTTT. Translation gives CASSVDYGLNEKLFF.